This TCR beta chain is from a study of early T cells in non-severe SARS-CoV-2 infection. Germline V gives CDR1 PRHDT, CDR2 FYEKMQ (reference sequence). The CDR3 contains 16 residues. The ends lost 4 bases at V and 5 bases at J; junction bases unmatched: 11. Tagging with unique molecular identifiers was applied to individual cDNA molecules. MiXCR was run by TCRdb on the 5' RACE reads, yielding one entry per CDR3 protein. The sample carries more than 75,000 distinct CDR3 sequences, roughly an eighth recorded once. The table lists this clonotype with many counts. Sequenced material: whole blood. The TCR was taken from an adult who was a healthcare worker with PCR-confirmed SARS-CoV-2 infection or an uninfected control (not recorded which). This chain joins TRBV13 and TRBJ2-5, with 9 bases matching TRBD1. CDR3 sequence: CASSSAGTGRLETQYF. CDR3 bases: TGTGCCAGCAGCTCCGCCGGGACAGGGCGGTTGGAGACCCAGTACTTC.